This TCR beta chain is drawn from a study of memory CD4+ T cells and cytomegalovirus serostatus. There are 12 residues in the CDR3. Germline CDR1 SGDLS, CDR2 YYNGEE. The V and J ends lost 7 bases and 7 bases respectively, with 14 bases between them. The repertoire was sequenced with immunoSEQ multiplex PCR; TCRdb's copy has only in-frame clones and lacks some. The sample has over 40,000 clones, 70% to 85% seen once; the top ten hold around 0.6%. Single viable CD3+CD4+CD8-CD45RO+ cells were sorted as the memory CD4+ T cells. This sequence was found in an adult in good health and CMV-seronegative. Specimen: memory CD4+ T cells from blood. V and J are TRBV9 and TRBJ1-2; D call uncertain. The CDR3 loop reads CASARLRLGYTF. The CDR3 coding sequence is TGTGCCAGCGCCCGGTTGCGGCTTGGCTACACCTTC.